This passage covers 16 T cell receptor beta chains from one sample sequenced in a study of blood T cells in healthy people across ages. Then a second PCR, running roughly 6 to 12 cycles, was carried out with a sample-barcoded 5' primer and a J-beta primer mix. A single record per CDR3 protein comes from TCRdb applying MiXCR to the 5' RACE reads. The sample includes some 690,000 distinct CDR3 sequences, about 24% of them seen just once. Sequences were obtained from blood. Receptors were obtained from a man between 65 and 79 years old in good health.

This clonotype appeared a few times. This chain links TRBV28 with TRBJ2-6; 8 positions agree with TRBD1. CDR3 length equals 16 residues. Germline-derived CDR1 and CDR2 are MDHEN and SYDVKM. V lost 8 bases, J lost 5 bases, and 11 bases stayed unmatched. The CDR3 sequence is CASYGQGRLWANVLTF. The DNA of the CDR3 is TGTGCCAGCTACGGACAGGGAAGGCTCTGGGCCAACGTCCTGACTTTC.

In this sample, this clonotype turned up many times. The V call is TRBV28, the J call TRBJ2-4, with D possibly matching TRBD1 (6 bases). The germline V gene has CDR1 MDHEN and CDR2 SYDVKM. The CDR3 consists of 15 residues. V shed 3 bases and J shed 0 bases, with 9 bases lying between them. For the CDR3, the DNA is TGTGCCAGCAGTTTTGGGGGCTCAGCCAAAAACATTCAGTACTTC. Translation: CASSFGGSAKNIQYF.

The chain carries TRBV29-1 and TRBJ2-2, with 9 bases identical to TRBD2. This CDR3 is 16 amino acids long. Germline loops: CDR1 SQVTM, CDR2 ANQGSEA. J was trimmed by 5 bases and V by 0 bases; bases with no gene match: 7. Written as DNA, the CDR3 is TGCAGCGTTGAAGATCCCAGCGGGGGGACGACCGGGGAGCTGTTTTTT. Its protein is CSVEDPSGGTTGELFF.

This clonotype was found a few times. The genes are TRBV29-1 and TRBJ1-2; a weak D match, TRBD1 (5 bases). The CDR3 length is 14 residues. CDR1 and CDR2 (germline): SQVTM, ANQGSEA. V was clipped by 4 bases and J by 4 bases, with 16 bases between them. The CDR3 bases are TGCAGCGTTGGCCCCGACGGAGACAGCTATGGCTACACCTTC. Amino acid sequence: CSVGPDGDSYGYTF. The full variable domain, completed using reference TRBV29-1 and TRBJ1-2, is SAVISQKPSRDICQRGTSLTIQCQVDSQVTMMFWYRQQPGQSLTLIATANQGSEATYESGFVIDKFPISRPNLTFSTLTVSNMSPEDSSIYLCSVGPDGDSYGYTFGSGTRLTVV.

The sample holds many counts of this clonotype. V usage is TRBV20-1 and J usage is TRBJ2-1; TRBD2 matches 13 bases. CDR3 length equals 13 residues. Germline V gives CDR1 DFQATT, CDR2 SNEGSKA (reference sequence). After removal of 7 bases from V and 6 bases from J, the junction contained 3 bases not matched to a gene. The CDR3 coding sequence is TGCAGTGGTACTAGCGGGGGGGTCAATGAGCAGTTCTTC. Translating gives CSGTSGGVNEQFF.

V and J are TRBV12-3 or TRBV12-4 and TRBJ1-5; 11 bases line up with TRBD1. The CDR3 spans 16 residues. The V segment lost 4 bases and the J segment 1 base; nucleotides outside the gene matches: 3. The CDR3 bases are TGTGCCAGCAGTTGGACAGGGGGCAGGAGCAATCAGCCCCAGCATTTT. This sequence encodes CASSWTGGRSNQPQHF.

The chain combines TRBV28 with TRBJ1-2; D perhaps matches TRBD1 (6 bases). The CDR3 loop spans 13 amino acids. The V and J ends lost 3 bases and 6 bases respectively, with 11 bases between them. Germline V gene data show CDR1 as MDHEN and CDR2 as SYDVKM. The CDR3 loop reads CASSFQGSHGYTF. CDR3 coding DNA: TGTGCCAGCAGTTTTCAGGGGTCGCATGGCTACACCTTC.

This clonotype was observed at least ten times. This sequence joins TRBV7-2 and TRBJ2-5; D might be TRBD1 (6 bases). Germline lookup yields CDR1 SGHTA and CDR2 FQGNSA. V was trimmed by 3 bases and J by 10 bases, leaving 18 bases between them. This CDR3 has 14 amino acids. In nucleotides, the CDR3 is TGTGCCAGCAGCTTTGGGACACGGTACGGGGACCAGTACTTC. This sequence encodes CASSFGTRYGDQYF.

The genes are TRBV7-2 and TRBJ2-1; 15 bases line up with TRBD2. This CDR3 has 16 residues. The ends lost 4 bases at V and 6 bases at J; junction bases unmatched: 4. Germline V gene sequence: CDR1 SGHTA, CDR2 FQGNSA. CDR3 amino acids: CASSSGLAGGINEQFF. The CDR3 nucleotides read TGTGCCAGCAGCTCCGGACTAGCGGGAGGGATCAATGAGCAGTTCTTC.

The rearrangement joins TRBV3-1 to TRBJ2-3; no reliable D call. The V gene's germline CDR1 is LGHDT and CDR2 YNNKEL (reference sequence). The CDR3 is 12 residues long. Deletions cut 0 bases from V and 7 bases from J, with 5 bases between. CDR3 sequence reads: CASSQDSHTQYF. In nucleotides, the CDR3 is TGTGCCAGCAGCCAAGACTCCCATACGCAGTATTTT.

This rearrangement joins TRBV30 to TRBJ1-3; tentative D call: TRBD1 (6 bases). The CDR3 is 15 amino acids. V lost 0 bases and J 1 base, leaving 10 bases between the germline ends. Germline loops: CDR1 GTSNPN, CDR2 SVGIG (reference sequence). The chain's CDR3 is CAWSVGGLSGNTIYF. As DNA, the CDR3 is TGTGCCTGGAGTGTTGGGGGGCTGTCTGGAAACACCATATATTTT.

This chain links TRBV29-1 with TRBJ2-2; the D gene is possibly TRBD1 (6 bases). The CDR3 loop spans 14 amino acids. Trimming shortened V by 7 bases and J by 1 base, and 13 bases separated the two germline ends. Per germline, CDR1 SQVTM and CDR2 ANQGSEA. CDR3 sequence: CSAATRGNTGELFF. CDR3 in DNA: TGCAGCGCAGCAACCAGGGGGAACACCGGGGAGCTGTTTTTT.

V is TRBV7-2 and J is TRBJ1-5, with TRBD1 as a possible D gene (6 bases). Germline V gene data show CDR1 as SGHTA and CDR2 as FQGNSA. The CDR3 covers 16 residues. Trimming removed 1 base from V and 7 bases from J, with 17 bases in between. CDR3 nucleotide sequence: TGTGCCAGCAGCTTAGAAGCGGGGGGCTCTACCCAGCCCCAGCATTTT. Protein product: CASSLEAGGSTQPQHF.

This clonotype has a handful of counts. V and J are TRBV5-1 and TRBJ2-5; D not resolved. The CDR3 consists of 13 residues. Trimming took 0 bases from V and 5 from J, leaving 8 bases between them. Germline loops: CDR1 SGHRS, CDR2 YFSETQ. The CDR3 coding sequence is TGCGCCAGCAGCTTGGGACTCATGGAGACCCAGTACTTC. Translation: CASSLGLMETQYF. Full variable domain (remainder filled in from reference TRBV5-1 and TRBJ2-5): KAGVTQTPRYLIKTRGQQVTLSCSPISGHRSVSWYQQTPGQGLQFLFEYFSETQRNKGNFPGRFSGRQFSNSRSEMNVSTLELGDSALYLCASSLGLMETQYFGPGTRLLVL.

The CDR3 DNA sequence: TGCGCCAGCAGCCAAGGGGTGGCAGATACGCAGTATTTT. This codes for CASSQGVADTQYF. The V gene is TRBV4-3, the J gene TRBJ2-3; the D is unclear. This CDR3 is built from 13 residues. The V gene's germline CDR1 is LGHNA and CDR2 YSLEER. Trimming left V 1 base short and J 4 bases short, with 6 bases between.

The chain combines TRBV12-3 or TRBV12-4 with TRBJ1-5; D is ambiguous. This CDR3 is 18 amino acids long. The V end was cut by 0 bases, the J end by 2 bases, with 17 bases between. CDR3 sequence (DNA): TGTGCCAGCAGTTTAGCGGGGAATCCCCGGTCGCGCAATCAGCCCCAGCATTTT. Encoded protein: CASSLAGNPRSRNQPQHF.